A selection of T cell receptor beta chains follows, all from one sample in a study of T cells and Merkel cell carcinoma outcomes. Produced via immunoSEQ multiplex PCR; TCRdb's table is partial and in-frame only. The sample includes roughly 1,500 clones, about 83% of them seen just once. Sequences were obtained from tumor tissue from Merkel cell carcinoma. These receptors were taken from a human donor with Merkel cell carcinoma. Each CDR3 is given with its conserved first and last residue. A D gene is named only where the DNA matches it firmly. Part of the rows lack a size; the others show once, few, many or a class for expanded clones.

TRBV11-3	TRBD2	TRBJ2-3	14	NA	CASSLGGSGDTQYF	TGTGCCAGCAGCTTAGGCGGGAGTGGGGATACGCAGTATTTT
TRBV29-1	TRBD1	TRBJ2-5	13	NA	CSASTGGAETQYF	TGCAGCGCATCAACAGGGGGCGCAGAGACCCAGTACTTC
TRBV2	NA	TRBJ1-1	12	once	CASGRWNTEAFF	TGTGCCAGCGGCCGATGGAACACTGAAGCTTTCTTT
TRBV18	TRBD1	TRBJ2-7	15	NA	CASSPAGTASYEQYF	TGTGCCAGCTCACCTGCCGGGACAGCTTCCTACGAGCAGTACTTC
TRBV5-1	TRBD1	TRBJ2-5	15	NA	CASSSRDRGTETQYF	TGCGCCAGCAGCTCGAGGGACAGGGGGACGGAGACCCAGTACTTC
TRBV11-2	NA	TRBJ2-3	13	NA	CASSLFRGDTQYF	TGTGCCAGCAGCTTATTCCGGGGAGATACGCAGTATTTT
TRBV10-3	NA	TRBJ2-7	14	NA	CAISESQGTYEQYF	TGTGCCATCAGTGAGTCTCAGGGTACCTACGAGCAGTACTTC
TRBV30	NA	TRBJ2-7	14	NA	CAWRTTSSSYKQYF	TGTGCCTGGAGGACGACATCGAGCTCCTACAAGCAGTACTTC
TRBV4-2	TRBD2	TRBJ2-7	16	NA	CASNQFATSGSDEQYF	TGTGCCAGCAACCAATTCGCTACTAGCGGGAGCGACGAGCAGTACTTC
TRBV4-1	NA	TRBJ1-4	13	NA	CASSQDARGKLFF	TGCGCCAGCAGCCAAGATGCACGGGGAAAACTGTTTTTT
TRBV9	TRBD2	TRBJ2-3	15	NA	CASSTSGRSVDTQYF	TGTGCCAGCAGTACTAGCGGGAGGAGTGTAGATACGCAGTATTTT
TRBV5-1	TRBD1	TRBJ1-2	15	NA	CASSLIQGAVYGYTF	TGCGCCAGCAGCTTGATACAGGGGGCAGTCTATGGCTACACCTTC
TRBV10-3	NA	TRBJ2-1	13	NA	CAILPDRLNEQFF	TGTGCCATCCTCCCGGACCGGTTGAATGAGCAGTTCTTC
TRBV2	NA	TRBJ2-5	14	NA	CASSSGPVQETQYF	TGTGCCAGCAGCTCTGGACCAGTCCAAGAGACCCAGTACTTC
TRBV27	TRBD2	TRBJ2-1	16	NA	CASNPLAGGPRNEQFF	TGTGCCAGCAACCCCTTAGCGGGAGGGCCGAGGAATGAGCAGTTCTTC
TRBV19	TRBD2	TRBJ2-3	16	NA	CASSTGLAGGADTQYF	TGTGCCAGTAGTACGGGACTAGCGGGAGGAGCAGATACGCAGTATTTT
TRBV5-1	NA	TRBJ1-2	13	NA	CASSLLWGDGYTF	TGCGCCAGCAGCTTGCTGTGGGGGGATGGCTACACCTTC
TRBV5-1	NA	TRBJ2-5	14	NA	CASSLAGQQETQYF	TGCGCCAGCAGCTTGGCCGGACAGCAAGAGACCCAGTACTTC
TRBV18	NA	TRBJ1-5	13	NA	CASSPQNNQPQHF	TGTGCCAGCTCACCACAGAACAATCAGCCCCAGCATTTT
TRBV7-3	NA	TRBJ2-1	17	NA	CASSLITRDRAYNEQFF	TGTGCCAGCAGCTTAATAACGCGGGACAGAGCCTACAATGAGCAGTTCTTC
TRBV5-6	NA	TRBJ1-2	14	NA	CASSLDFGDYGYTF	TGTGCCAGCAGCTTGGATTTCGGAGACTATGGCTACACCTTC
TRBV6-5	NA	TRBJ1-1	12	NA	CASSQGFTEAFF	TGTGCCAGCAGTCAGGGATTTACTGAAGCTTTCTTT
TRBV9	NA	TRBJ1-1	15	NA	CASSVLGGGDIEAFF	TGTGCCAGCAGCGTCCTAGGGGGAGGGGACATAGAAGCTTTCTTT
TRBV5-6	NA	TRBJ2-3	15	NA	CASSSPGRSTDTQYF	TGTGCCAGCAGCTCACCGGGACGGAGCACAGATACGCAGTATTTT
TRBV27	NA	TRBJ2-1	14	NA	CASLPRLSYNEQFF	TGTGCCAGCTTGCCGCGGCTTTCCTACAATGAGCAGTTCTTC
TRBV7-2	TRBD1	TRBJ2-7	15	NA	CASSLGPTGSYEQYF	TGTGCCAGCAGCTTAGGTCCGACAGGGTCCTACGAGCAGTACTTC
TRBV19	NA	TRBJ2-5	16	NA	CASSIGGTISQETQYF	TGTGCCAGTAGTATTGGGGGGACAATTTCCCAAGAGACCCAGTACTTC
TRBV5-5	NA	TRBJ2-5	14	NA	CASRGQGPWETQYF	TGTGCTAGCAGAGGTCAGGGCCCATGGGAGACCCAGTACTTC
TRBV6-6	NA	TRBJ2-7	13	NA	CASSFTGSDEQYF	TGTGCCAGCAGTTTCACAGGGTCGGACGAGCAGTACTTC
TRBV28	NA	TRBJ2-7	15	NA	CASKTRGGNLYEQYF	TGTGCCAGCAAGACAAGGGGGGGTAATCTCTACGAGCAGTACTTC
TRBV2	NA	TRBJ2-7	14	NA	CASSSGTHSYEQYF	TGTGCCAGCAGTTCCGGGACTCACTCCTACGAGCAGTACTTC
TRBV5-6	NA	TRBJ2-3	16	NA	CASSLALLASTDTQYF	TGTGCCAGCAGCTTGGCGCTTCTCGCTAGCACAGATACGCAGTATTTT
TRBV18	NA	TRBJ2-5	15	NA	CASSPRGYGGETQYF	TGTGCCAGCTCACCAAGAGGATATGGAGGAGAGACCCAGTACTTC
TRBV9	NA	TRBJ1-2	16	NA	CASSPTTQGFGYGYTF	TGTGCCAGCAGTCCCACGACTCAAGGGTTTGGCTATGGCTACACCTTC
TRBV11-3	NA	TRBJ1-1	14	once	CASSLGDKGTEAFF	TGTGCCAGCAGCTTAGGCGACAAGGGTACTGAAGCTTTCTTT
TRBV19	NA	TRBJ1-6	13	once	CASSIGYNSPLHF	TGTGCCAGTAGTATTGGCTATAATTCACCCCTCCACTTT
TRBV2	TRBD1	TRBJ1-5	16	NA	CASSEWVQGGPQPQHF	TGTGCCAGCAGTGAATGGGTACAGGGGGGCCCCCAGCCCCAGCATTTT
TRBV5-1	TRBD1	TRBJ1-1	16	NA	CASSLRQGAGNTEAFF	TGCGCCAGCAGCTTAAGGCAGGGGGCGGGGAACACTGAAGCTTTCTTT
TRBV25-1	TRBD2	TRBJ2-1	17	NA	CASSENPSGRENNEQFF	TGTGCCAGCAGTGAAAACCCTAGCGGGAGGGAAAACAATGAGCAGTTCTTC
TRBV28	NA	TRBJ1-5	16	NA	CASSLMRAGLGQPQHF	TGTGCCAGCAGTTTAATGAGGGCTGGCCTGGGCCAGCCCCAGCATTTT
TRBV2	TRBD1	TRBJ2-1	14	NA	CASSGTGEEGEQFF	TGTGCCAGCAGTGGGACAGGGGAGGAAGGTGAGCAGTTCTTC